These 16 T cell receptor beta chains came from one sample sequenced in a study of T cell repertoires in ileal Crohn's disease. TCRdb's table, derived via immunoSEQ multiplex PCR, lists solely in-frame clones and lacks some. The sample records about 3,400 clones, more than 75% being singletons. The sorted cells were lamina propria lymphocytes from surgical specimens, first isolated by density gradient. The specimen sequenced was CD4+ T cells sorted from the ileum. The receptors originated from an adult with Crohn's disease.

The CDR3 nucleotides read TGTGCCAGCAGCTCAGGAGGTGACCCGGAGACCCAGTACTTC. This translates into CASSSGGDPETQYF. V is TRBV7-2 and J is TRBJ2-5; D is perhaps TRBD2 (5 bases). The CDR3 is 14 residues long. V dropped 4 bases and J dropped 5 bases, with 14 bases sitting between them. Germline CDR1 and CDR2: SGHTA and FQGNSA.

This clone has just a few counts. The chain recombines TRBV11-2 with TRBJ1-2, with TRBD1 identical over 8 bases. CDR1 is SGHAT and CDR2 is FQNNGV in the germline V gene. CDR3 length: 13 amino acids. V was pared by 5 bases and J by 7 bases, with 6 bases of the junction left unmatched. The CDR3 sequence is CASSLGQESGYTF. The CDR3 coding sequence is TGTGCCAGCAGCCTGGGACAGGAGTCTGGCTACACCTTC. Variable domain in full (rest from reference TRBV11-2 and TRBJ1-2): EAGVAQSPRYKIIEKRQSVAFWCNPISGHATLYWYQQILGQGPKLLIQFQNNGVVDDSQLPKDRFSAERLKGVDSTLKIQPAKLEDSAVYLCASSLGQESGYTFGSGTRLTVV.

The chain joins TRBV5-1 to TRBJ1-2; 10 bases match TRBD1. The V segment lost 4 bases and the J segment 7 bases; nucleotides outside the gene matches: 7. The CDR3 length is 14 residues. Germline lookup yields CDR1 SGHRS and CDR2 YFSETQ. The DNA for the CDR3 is TGCGCCAGCAGCGAGGGACAGGGGATAGGTGGCTACACCTTC. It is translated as CASSEGQGIGGYTF.

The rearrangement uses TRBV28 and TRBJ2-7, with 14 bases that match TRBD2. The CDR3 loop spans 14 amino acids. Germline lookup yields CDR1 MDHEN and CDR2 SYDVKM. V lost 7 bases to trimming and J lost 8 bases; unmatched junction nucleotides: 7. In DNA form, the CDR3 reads TGTGCCAGCATGACGACTAGCGGGGGGGCGAAGCAGTACTTC. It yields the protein CASMTTSGGAKQYF. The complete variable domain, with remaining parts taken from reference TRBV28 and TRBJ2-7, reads DVKVTQSSRYLVKRTGEKVFLECVQDMDHENMFWYRQDPGLGLRLIYFSYDVKMKEKGDIPEGYSVSREKKERFSLILESASTNQTSMYLCASMTTSGGAKQYFGPGTRLTVT.

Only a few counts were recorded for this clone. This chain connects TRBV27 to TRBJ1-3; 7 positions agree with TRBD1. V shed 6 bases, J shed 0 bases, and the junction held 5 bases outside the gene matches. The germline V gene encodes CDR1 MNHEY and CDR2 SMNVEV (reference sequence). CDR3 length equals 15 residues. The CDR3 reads CASRSTGNSGNTIYF. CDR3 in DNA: TGTGCCAGCAGATCGACAGGGAACTCTGGAAACACCATATATTTT.

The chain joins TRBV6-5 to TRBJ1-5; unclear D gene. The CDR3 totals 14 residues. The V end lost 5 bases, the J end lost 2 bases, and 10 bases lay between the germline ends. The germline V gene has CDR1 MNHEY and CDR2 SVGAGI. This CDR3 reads CASSRDGGNQPQHF. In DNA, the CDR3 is TGTGCCAGCAGTCGAGACGGGGGCAATCAGCCCCAGCATTTT.

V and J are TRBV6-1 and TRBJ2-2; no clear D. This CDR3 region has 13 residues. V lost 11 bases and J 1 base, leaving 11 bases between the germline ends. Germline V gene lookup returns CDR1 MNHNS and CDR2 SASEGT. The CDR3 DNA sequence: TGTGCCCTCGATCTTAGGAACACCGGGGAGCTGTTTTTT. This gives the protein CALDLRNTGELFF.

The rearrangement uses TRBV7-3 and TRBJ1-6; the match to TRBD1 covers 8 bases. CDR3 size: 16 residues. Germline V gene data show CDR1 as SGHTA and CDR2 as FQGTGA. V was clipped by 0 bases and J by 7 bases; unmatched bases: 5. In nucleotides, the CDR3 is TGTGCCAGCAGCTTAACGCAGACAGGGGTCAATTCACCCCTCCACTTT. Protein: CASSLTQTGVNSPLHF. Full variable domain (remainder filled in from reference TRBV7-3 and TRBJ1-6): GAGVSQTPSNKVTEKGKYVELRCDPISGHTALYWYRQSLGQGPEFLIYFQGTGAADDSGLPNDRFFAVRPEGSVSTLKIQRTERGDSAVYLCASSLTQTGVNSPLHFGNGTRLTVT.

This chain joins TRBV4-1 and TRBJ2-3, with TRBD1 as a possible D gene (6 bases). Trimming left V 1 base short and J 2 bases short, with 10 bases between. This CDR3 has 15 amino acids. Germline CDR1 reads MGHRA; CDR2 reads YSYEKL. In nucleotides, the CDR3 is TGCGCCAGCAGCCAAGGACAGGTACACACAGATACGCAGTATTTT. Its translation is CASSQGQVHTDTQYF.

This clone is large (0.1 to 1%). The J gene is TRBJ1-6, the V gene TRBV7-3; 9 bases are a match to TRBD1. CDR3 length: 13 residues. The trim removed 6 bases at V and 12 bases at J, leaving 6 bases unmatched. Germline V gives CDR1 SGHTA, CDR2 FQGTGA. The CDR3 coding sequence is TGTGCCAGCAGTCTGGACAGGGGCGAACCCCTCCACTTT. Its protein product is CASSLDRGEPLHF.

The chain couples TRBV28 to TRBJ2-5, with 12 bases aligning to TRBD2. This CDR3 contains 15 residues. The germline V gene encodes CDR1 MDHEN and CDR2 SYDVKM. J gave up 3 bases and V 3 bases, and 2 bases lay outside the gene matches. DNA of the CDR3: TGTGCCAGCAGTTTTCTAGCGGGGGGGAAAGAGACCCAGTACTTC. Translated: CASSFLAGGKETQYF.

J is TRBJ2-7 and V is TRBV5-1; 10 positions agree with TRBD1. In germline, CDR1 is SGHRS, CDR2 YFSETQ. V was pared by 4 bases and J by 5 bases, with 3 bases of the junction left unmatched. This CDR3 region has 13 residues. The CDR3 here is CASSEGQGNEQYF. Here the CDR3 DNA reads TGCGCCAGCAGCGAGGGACAGGGGAACGAGCAGTACTTC.

For the CDR3, the DNA is TGTGCCAGCAGCTCAGGGGGCCCGGGCCTCCAAGAGACCCAGTACTTC. Translated, it gives CASSSGGPGLQETQYF. The gene calls are TRBV7-9 and TRBJ2-5; 8 bases are a match to TRBD1. The CDR3 is 16 residues long. V lost 4 bases to trimming and J lost 1 base; unmatched junction nucleotides: 8. Germline V gene data show CDR1 as SEHNR and CDR2 as FQNEAQ (reference sequence).

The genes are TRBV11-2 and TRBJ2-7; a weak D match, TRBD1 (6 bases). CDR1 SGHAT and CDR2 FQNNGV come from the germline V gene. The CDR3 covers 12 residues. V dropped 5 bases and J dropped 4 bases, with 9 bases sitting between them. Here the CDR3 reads CASSDQGYEQYF. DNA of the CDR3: TGTGCCAGCAGCGACCAGGGGTACGAGCAGTACTTC.

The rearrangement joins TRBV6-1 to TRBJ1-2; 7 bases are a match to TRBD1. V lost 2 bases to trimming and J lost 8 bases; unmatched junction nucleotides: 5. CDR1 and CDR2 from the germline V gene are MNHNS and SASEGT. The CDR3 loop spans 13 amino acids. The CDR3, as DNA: TGTGCCAGCAGTGAAACGAGCAGGGGGGGCTACACCTTC. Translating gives CASSETSRGGYTF.

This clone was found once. The CDR3 region is CASSSGLAGGRYTGELFF. CDR3 bases: TGTGCCAGCAGTTCGGGACTAGCGGGGGGGCGGTACACCGGGGAGCTGTTTTTT. The chain has TRBV7-9 and TRBJ2-2; 16 bases fit TRBD2. Germline V gives CDR1 SEHNR, CDR2 FQNEAQ (reference sequence). This CDR3 region has 18 residues. V was pared by 6 bases and J by 3 bases, with 7 bases of the junction left unmatched.